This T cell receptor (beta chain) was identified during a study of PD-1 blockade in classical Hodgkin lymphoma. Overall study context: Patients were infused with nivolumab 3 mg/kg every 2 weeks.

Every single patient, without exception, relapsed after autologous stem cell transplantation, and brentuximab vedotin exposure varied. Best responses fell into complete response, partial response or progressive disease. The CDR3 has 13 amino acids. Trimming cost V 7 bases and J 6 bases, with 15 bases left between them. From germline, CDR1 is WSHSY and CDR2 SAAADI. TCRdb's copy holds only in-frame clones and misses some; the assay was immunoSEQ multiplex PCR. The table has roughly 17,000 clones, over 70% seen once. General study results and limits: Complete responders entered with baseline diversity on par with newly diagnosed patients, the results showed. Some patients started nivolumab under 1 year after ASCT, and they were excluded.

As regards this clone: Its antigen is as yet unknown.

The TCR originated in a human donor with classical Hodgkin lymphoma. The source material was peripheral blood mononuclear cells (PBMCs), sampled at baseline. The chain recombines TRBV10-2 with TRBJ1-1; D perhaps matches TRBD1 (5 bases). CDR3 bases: TGCGCCAGCACCCAGGGACTTTGGGCTGAAGCTTTCTTT. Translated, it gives CASTQGLWAEAFF.